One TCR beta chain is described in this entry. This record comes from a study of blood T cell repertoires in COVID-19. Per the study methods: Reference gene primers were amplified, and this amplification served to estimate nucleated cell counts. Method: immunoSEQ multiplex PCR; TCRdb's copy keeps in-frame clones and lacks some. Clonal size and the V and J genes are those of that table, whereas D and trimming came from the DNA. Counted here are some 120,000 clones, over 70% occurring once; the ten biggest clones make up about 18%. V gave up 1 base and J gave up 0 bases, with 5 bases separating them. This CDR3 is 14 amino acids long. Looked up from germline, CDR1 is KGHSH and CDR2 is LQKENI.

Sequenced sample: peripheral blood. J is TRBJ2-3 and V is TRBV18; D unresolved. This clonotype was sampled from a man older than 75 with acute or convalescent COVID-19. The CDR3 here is CASSPLASTDTQYF. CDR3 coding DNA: TGTGCCAGCTCACCACTAGCAAGCACAGATACGCAGTATTTT.